These 24 T cell receptor beta chains originate from one sample sequenced in a study of blood T cell repertoires in COVID-19. Assay used: immunoSEQ multiplex PCR; TCRdb lists only in-frame clones, some missing. Here the sample spans 210,000 or so clones, around four fifths being singletons. The sequenced sample consisted of peripheral blood. These receptors all stem from a woman older than 75 with active or convalescent COVID-19.

This sequence joins TRBV3-1 (or the pseudogene TRBV3-2) and TRBJ2-1, with D perhaps TRBD2 (6 bases). CDR3 length: 14 residues. Germline V lookup: CDR1 LGHDT, CDR2 YNNKEL (reference sequence). V was pared by 4 bases and J by 9 bases, with 16 bases between. The CDR3 region has the DNA TGTGCCAGCAGCCCGGGACTGACCCCTAGTGAGCAGTTCTTC. As protein: CASSPGLTPSEQFF.

The chain uses TRBV18 and TRBJ2-3; TRBD2 matches at 14 bases. CDR1 and CDR2 (germline): KGHSH, LQKENI. CDR3 length: 16 residues. The junction had 5 bases not matched to a gene; V was cut back by 3 bases and J by 6 bases. The CDR3 bases are TGTGCCAGCTCACCGGGACTAGCGGGAGTTTACGATACGCAGTATTTT. It is translated as CASSPGLAGVYDTQYF.

This clone was picked up many times. This sequence joins TRBV14 and TRBJ1-1; 9 positions agree with TRBD1. Germline assignment: CDR1 SGHDN and CDR2 FVKESK. The junction had 6 bases not matched to a gene; V was cut back by 5 bases and J by 5 bases. This CDR3 has 14 residues. CDR3 sequence: CASSSGTGRTEAFF. CDR3 DNA: TGTGCCAGCAGCTCCGGGACAGGGAGGACTGAAGCTTTCTTT.

The chain carries TRBV5-6 and TRBJ2-3, with TRBD2 matching over 8 bases. V was clipped by 3 bases and J by 1 base; unmatched bases: 7. CDR1 is SGHDT and CDR2 is YYEEEE in the germline V gene. This CDR3 has 16 residues. The DNA for the CDR3 is TGTGCCAGCAGCTCTAAGGCTAGCGGGCGCACAGATACGCAGTATTTT. Protein: CASSSKASGRTDTQYF. The complete variable domain, with remaining parts taken from reference TRBV5-6 and TRBJ2-3, reads DAGVTQSPTHLIKTRGQQVTLRCSPKSGHDTVSWYQQALGQGPQFIFQYYEEEERQRGNFPDRFSGHQFPNYSSELNVNALLLGDSALYLCASSSKASGRTDTQYFGPGTRLTVL.

V gene TRBV7-2 combines with J gene TRBJ1-4; tentatively, D is TRBD1 (6 bases). Germline CDR1 reads SGHTA; CDR2 reads FQGNSA. The CDR3 runs to 14 residues. V was clipped by 1 base and J by 7 bases, with 10 bases between them. As DNA, the CDR3 is TGTGCCAGCAGCTTAGGTGCCAGGGGTGAAAAACTGTTTTTT. Translation gives CASSLGARGEKLFF.

The table lists this clone with a count of one. The rearrangement uses TRBV5-6 and TRBJ2-7; 9 nucleotides agree with TRBD1. CDR1 is SGHDT, CDR2 YYEEEE, per germline. The V and J ends lost 4 bases and 3 bases, in that order; junction bases with no gene match: 5. There are 14 residues in the CDR3. Written as DNA, the CDR3 is TGTGCCAGCAGCGCGGGACAGGGCTTCTACGAGCAGTACTTC. Translated, it gives CASSAGQGFYEQYF.

The V gene is TRBV30, the J gene TRBJ2-7; 11 bases align to TRBD2. This CDR3 is built from 15 residues. Germline trimming cut 7 bases from V and 2 bases from J; bases unmatched to any gene: 10. Germline V gene lookup returns CDR1 GTSNPN and CDR2 SVGIG (reference sequence). In nucleotides, the CDR3 is TGTGCCTCCGCAACCAGACTAGCGGGAACCTACGAGCAGTACTTC. This encodes CASATRLAGTYEQYF.

CDR3 DNA: TGTGCCAGCAGTTCGGGACTAGCTACGCATGAGCAGTTCTTC. The encoded protein is CASSSGLATHEQFF. The genes are TRBV6-5 and TRBJ2-1, with TRBD2 matching 9 bases. The CDR3 consists of 14 residues. With 4 bases clipped from V and 8 bases from J, the junction kept 6 bases outside the gene matches. Germline lookup yields CDR1 MNHEY and CDR2 SVGAGI.

The V gene is TRBV5-8, the J gene TRBJ1-5; D is uncertain. Germline CDR1 SGHTS, CDR2 YDEGEE. This CDR3 region has 12 residues. V was pared by 4 bases and J by 9 bases, with 11 bases between. CDR3 protein: CASSLMGRPQHF. The DNA for the CDR3 is TGTGCCAGCAGCCTCATGGGCCGGCCCCAGCATTTT.

A single count supports this clone. V is TRBV11-3 and J is TRBJ2-2, with TRBD2 as a possible D gene (5 bases). From germline, CDR1 is SGHNT and CDR2 YENEEA. Between the trimmed V and J ends, which lost 5 bases and 2 bases, there was a span of 12 bases. This CDR3 has 15 residues. CDR3 protein: CASSRTRTNTGELFF. CDR3 coding DNA: TGTGCCAGCAGCCGGACGCGGACTAACACCGGGGAGCTGTTTTTT.

The V call is TRBV4-3, the J call TRBJ2-3, with 9 bases fitting TRBD2. The CDR3 spans 18 residues. The trim removed 1 base at V and 0 bases at J, leaving 8 bases unmatched. Germline assignment: CDR1 LGHNA and CDR2 YSLEER. The CDR3 DNA is TGCGCCAGCAGCCAAGGATCTCCTAGCGGGGATAGCACAGATACGCAGTATTTT. It specifies CASSQGSPSGDSTDTQYF.

The chain uses TRBV3-1 (or the pseudogene TRBV3-2) and TRBJ2-7; D might be TRBD2 (5 bases). Germline-derived CDR1 and CDR2 are LGHDT and YNNKEL (reference sequence). This CDR3 has 13 residues. Trimming pared 1 base from V and 4 bases from J, leaving 8 bases between. CDR3 sequence: CASSQVLGYEQYF. For the CDR3, the DNA is TGTGCCAGCAGCCAAGTACTAGGGTACGAGCAGTACTTC.

This rearrangement joins TRBV7-2 to TRBJ1-2, with 8 bases that match TRBD1. With V trimmed by 3 bases and J by 6 bases, 3 bases remained unmatched. CDR3 length: 13 residues. Germline V gene data show CDR1 as SGHTA and CDR2 as FQGNSA. CDR3 coding DNA: TGTGCCAGCAGCTTCAGACAGGGGAATGGCTACACCTTC. Encoded protein: CASSFRQGNGYTF. The variable domain in full, completed from reference TRBV7-2 and TRBJ1-2, reads GAGVSQSPSNKVTEKGKDVELRCDPISGHTALYWYRQSLGQGLEFLIYFQGNSAPDKSGLPSDRFSAERTGGSVSTLTIQRTQQEDSAVYLCASSFRQGNGYTFGSGTRLTVV.

V is TRBV6-2 or TRBV6-3 and J is TRBJ1-6; D is perhaps TRBD1 (5 bases). V was pared by 5 bases and J by 10 bases, with 18 bases between. This CDR3 contains 15 residues. Germline lookup yields CDR1 MNHEY and CDR2 SVGEGT. The CDR3 loop reads CASSRSQVGISPLHF. The CDR3 DNA sequence: TGTGCCAGCAGTCGCTCACAGGTCGGAATCTCACCCCTCCACTTT.

This clone was seen more than once but under ten times. The J gene is TRBJ1-1, the V gene TRBV11-2, with 8 nucleotides matching TRBD1. The CDR3 has 16 residues. Per germline, CDR1 SGHAT and CDR2 FQNNGV. The V and J ends lost 5 bases and 5 bases, in that order; junction bases with no gene match: 13. CDR3 protein: CASSPRPDRVVTEAFF. CDR3 DNA: TGTGCCAGCAGCCCTCGACCGGACAGGGTGGTGACTGAAGCTTTCTTT.

The genes are TRBV29-1 and TRBJ1-2; 7 positions match TRBD1. Germline V gene sequence: CDR1 SQVTM, CDR2 ANQGSEA. The CDR3 extends over 15 amino acids. V lost 6 bases and J lost 1; bases outside the gene matches: 11. CDR3: CSVRPGQTNNYGYTF. Here the CDR3 DNA reads TGCAGCGTCAGGCCGGGACAGACAAATAACTATGGCTACACCTTC.

The table lists this clone with many counts. The genes are TRBV7-8 and TRBJ2-2; a weak D match, TRBD1 (6 bases). This CDR3 is built from 13 residues. Looked up from germline, CDR1 is SGHVS and CDR2 is FQNEAQ. The germline V and J ends were trimmed by 5 bases and 7 bases, with 11 bases remaining between them. Here the CDR3 reads CASSRRQDGELFF. CDR3 bases: TGTGCCAGCAGCCGCCGACAGGACGGGGAGCTGTTTTTT.

Here the CDR3 DNA reads TGTGCCAGCAGCTCTACAGGGGGCTTCTCCTACGAGCAGTACTTC. It specifies CASSSTGGFSYEQYF. This chain links TRBV7-2 with TRBJ2-7; 9 nucleotides match TRBD1. The CDR3 runs to 15 residues. CDR1 SGHTA and CDR2 FQGNSA come from the germline V gene. Trimming took 4 bases from V and 0 from J; bases not matched to a gene: 4.

Worth noting for this clone: Additional DNA sequences in this sample encode the identical CDR3. The chain carries TRBV5-1 and TRBJ1-1; D is undetermined. The V end lost 0 bases, the J end lost 0 bases, and 6 bases lay between the germline ends. The CDR3 is 14 residues long. Germline values: CDR1 SGHRS, CDR2 YFSETQ. CDR3 coding DNA: TGCGCCAGCAGCTTGGCCCCAATGAACACTGAAGCTTTCTTT. Its translation is CASSLAPMNTEAFF.

The CDR3 coding sequence is TGTGCCAGCAGCCCCACCGAACGGACAGGGGTGAATTCACCCCTCCACTTT. Protein product: CASSPTERTGVNSPLHF. The chain has TRBV5-4 and TRBJ1-6; the match to TRBD1 covers 9 bases. The CDR3 is made up of 17 amino acids. Germline V lookup: CDR1 SGHNT, CDR2 YYREEE (reference sequence). V shed 4 bases, J shed 7 bases, and the junction held 12 bases outside the gene matches.

This clone came up a few times. The gene calls are TRBV6-5 and TRBJ1-6; TRBD1 aligns across 9 bases. CDR1 MNHEY and CDR2 SVGAGI come from the germline V gene. The CDR3 is made up of 14 amino acids. The V gene end was trimmed by 8 bases and the J gene end by 7 bases; junction bases not matched to a gene: 6. CDR3 sequence (DNA): TGTGCCAGCGGTAGGGACAGGGAAAATTCACCCCTCCACTTT. As protein: CASGRDRENSPLHF.

J is TRBJ2-1 and V is TRBV5-1; 12 bases align to TRBD1. Germline CDR1 SGHRS, CDR2 YFSETQ. The CDR3 contains 15 residues. The V segment lost 3 bases and the J segment 9 bases; nucleotides outside the gene matches: 7. CDR3 loop: CASSSTGTGGGEQFF. In nucleotides, the CDR3 is TGCGCCAGCAGCTCAACCGGGACAGGGGGCGGTGAGCAGTTCTTC.

The chain couples TRBV2 to TRBJ1-1, with 7 positions matching TRBD1. Germline trimming cut 5 bases from V and 7 bases from J; bases unmatched to any gene: 1. This CDR3 comprises 11 residues. Germline V gene lookup returns CDR1 SNHLY and CDR2 FYNNEI. Here the CDR3 DNA reads TGTGCCAGCAGTCGGGACAGTGAAGCTTTCTTT. Its protein is CASSRDSEAFF.

This clone was found once. J is TRBJ2-1 and V is TRBV5-1; 14 nucleotides line up with TRBD2. The germline V gene encodes CDR1 SGHRS and CDR2 YFSETQ. The V gene end was trimmed by 2 bases and the J gene end by 9 bases; junction bases not matched to a gene: 7. This CDR3 contains 16 residues. The chain's CDR3 is CASSFGLAGGKGEQFF. In DNA form, the CDR3 reads TGCGCCAGCAGCTTCGGACTAGCGGGAGGAAAGGGTGAGCAGTTCTTC.